The rows below give T cell receptor beta chains drawn from one sample of a study of vaccination and CD4 T cells after COVID-19. These TCRs' antigens remain unknown. TCRdb re-analysed the PCR reads in MiXCR, keeping a single row per CDR3 protein. This sample has 9,500 to 15,000 distinct CDR3 sequences; less than 50% occur once, and the top ten carry about 25%. Sample: cultured CD4+ T cells from blood. The receptors come from a human donor with COVID-19. Each CDR3 is given with its conserved first and last residue. A D gene is named only where the DNA matches it firmly. The size field is filled for only some rows; it gives once, few, many or a size class.

V	J	D	size	CDR3	DNA
TRBV7-3	TRBJ2-2	TRBD2	few	CASSLNGGSNTGELFF	TGTGCCAGCAGCTTAAACGGGGGGTCGAACACCGGGGAGCTGTTTTTT
TRBV24-1	TRBJ1-2	TRBD1	NA	CATSDPSQGQGYGYTF	TGTGCCACCAGTGATCCATCTCAAGGACAGGGGTATGGCTACACCTTC
TRBV7-9	TRBJ1-1	NA	few	CASSSGLMNTEAFF	TGTGCCAGCAGCTCGGGACTAATGAACACTGAAGCTTTCTTT
TRBV27	TRBJ1-5	TRBD1	medium-sized	CASSSLTGTLHF	TGTGCCAGCAGTTCCCTGACAGGGACACTGCATTTT
TRBV24-1	TRBJ2-7	NA	NA	CATSEAGVYEQYF	TGTGCCACCAGTGAGGCAGGGGTCTACGAGCAGTACTTC
TRBV12-3/TRBV12-4	TRBJ1-2	NA	NA	CASSFSAINYGYTF	TGTGCCAGCAGTTTCTCAGCTATTAACTATGGCTACACCTTC
TRBV5-1	TRBJ2-3	NA	few	CASSFGGTTDTQYF	TGCGCCAGCAGCTTTGGGGGGACCACAGATACGCAGTATTTT
TRBV6-1	TRBJ1-5	NA	NA	CASSARQLANQPQHF	TGTGCCAGCAGTGCCCGACAGTTAGCAAATCAGCCCCAGCATTTT
TRBV20-1	TRBJ2-3	TRBD2	NA	CSARERTRPLTQYF	TGCAGTGCTAGAGAAAGGACTAGGCCCCTAACGCAGTATTTT
TRBV20-1	TRBJ1-4	TRBD1	few	CSAPPTGVGEKLFF	TGCAGTGCACCTCCCACAGGGGTTGGTGAAAAACTGTTTTTT
TRBV20-1	TRBJ1-1	NA	once	CSARDSRVVEAFF	TGCAGTGCTAGAGATTCAAGGGTGGTTGAAGCTTTCTTT
TRBV5-1	TRBJ2-3	NA	few	CASSSSVGAGDTQYF	TGCGCCAGCAGCTCATCCGTCGGGGCGGGAGATACGCAGTATTTT
TRBV20-1	TRBJ1-2	NA	NA	CSARAPRGYYGYTF	TGCAGTGCTAGAGCACCCAGGGGTTACTATGGCTACACCTTC
TRBV27	TRBJ1-6	TRBD1	NA	CATTGDHYNSPLHF	TGTGCCACCACAGGGGACCACTATAATTCACCCCTCCACTTT
TRBV6-1	TRBJ2-5	NA	NA	CASSRQETQETQYF	TGTGCCAGCAGCCGTCAGGAGACCCAAGAGACCCAGTACTTC
TRBV20-1	TRBJ2-2	TRBD2	NA	CSAKLGLAGSNTGELFF	TGCAGTGCAAAGCTCGGACTAGCGGGTTCGAACACCGGGGAGCTGTTTTTT
TRBV21-1	TRBJ2-1	NA	few	CASSKGGRKQFF	TGTGCCAGCAGCAAAGGGGGACGAAAGCAGTTCTTC
TRBV19	TRBJ1-5	TRBD1	NA	CASRDDRANSNQPQHF	TGTGCCAGTAGGGACGACAGGGCTAATAGCAATCAGCCCCAGCATTTT
TRBV4-2	TRBJ2-2	TRBD2	NA	CASSQVWKRGGSTGELFF	TGTGCCAGCAGCCAAGTATGGAAGCGGGGGGGTAGCACCGGGGAGCTGTTTTTT
TRBV27	TRBJ2-1	NA	NA	CASSLGGGTYNEQFF	TGTGCCAGCAGTTTAGGTGGGGGGACCTACAATGAGCAGTTCTTC
TRBV29-1	TRBJ2-3	TRBD1	NA	CSAQGQGVTDTQYF	TGCAGCGCCCAGGGACAGGGTGTAACAGATACGCAGTATTTT
TRBV20-1	TRBJ2-7	TRBD1	few	CSPFPGDSTYEQYF	TGCAGTCCCTTCCCTGGGGACAGTACCTACGAGCAGTACTTC
TRBV6-1	TRBJ2-7	NA	NA	CASSQATSYEQYF	TGTGCCAGCAGCCAGGCTACGTCCTACGAGCAGTACTTC
TRBV5-1	TRBJ2-5	TRBD2	NA	CASSLGSSGSETQYF	TGCGCCAGCAGCCTGGGGTCTAGCGGGTCGGAGACCCAGTACTTC
TRBV24-1	TRBJ1-2	NA	few	CATSDPGDGSYGYTF	TGTGCCACCAGTGACCCAGGGGACGGGTCCTATGGCTACACCTTC
TRBV11-1	TRBJ2-3	TRBD2	few	CASSLVSLAAMTDTQYF	TGTGCCAGCAGCTTGGTTAGTCTAGCGGCCATGACAGATACGCAGTATTTT
TRBV6-5	TRBJ2-7	TRBD1	NA	CASSYSWDSMKGEQYF	TGTGCCAGCAGTTACTCGTGGGACAGCATGAAGGGCGAGCAGTACTTC
TRBV7-8	TRBJ1-3	NA	NA	CASSLARSRSGNTIYF	TGTGCCAGCAGCTTAGCCAGGTCTCGCTCTGGAAACACCATATATTTT
TRBV7-9	TRBJ2-1	NA	NA	CASSLVVQGRGEQFF	TGTGCCAGCAGCTTAGTTGTCCAGGGCAGGGGTGAGCAGTTCTTC
TRBV4-3	TRBJ2-7	NA	NA	CASSLGPGTYEQYF	TGCGCCAGCAGCCTCGGACCAGGGACCTACGAGCAGTACTTC
TRBV19	TRBJ1-5	NA	few	CASRAQGFGPQHF	TGTGCCAGTAGGGCGCAGGGGTTTGGGCCCCAGCATTTT
TRBV7-7	TRBJ2-5	NA	NA	CASSPWVGNQETQYF	TGTGCTAGCAGCCCCTGGGTAGGGAACCAAGAGACCCAGTACTTC